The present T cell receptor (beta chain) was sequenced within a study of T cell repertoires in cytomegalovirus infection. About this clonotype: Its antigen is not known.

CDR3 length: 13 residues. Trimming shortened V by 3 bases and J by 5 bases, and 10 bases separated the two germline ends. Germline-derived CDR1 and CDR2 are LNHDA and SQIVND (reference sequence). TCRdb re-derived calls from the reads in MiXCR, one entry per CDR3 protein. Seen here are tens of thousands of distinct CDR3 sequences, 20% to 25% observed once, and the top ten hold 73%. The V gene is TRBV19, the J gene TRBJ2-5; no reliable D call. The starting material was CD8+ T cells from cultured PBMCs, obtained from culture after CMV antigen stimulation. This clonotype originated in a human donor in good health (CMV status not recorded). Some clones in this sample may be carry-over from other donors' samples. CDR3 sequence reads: CASSMRAAETQYF. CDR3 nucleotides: TGTGCCAGTAGTATGAGAGCCGCGGAGACCCAGTACTTC.